A single sample is the source of the 14 T cell receptor beta chains below, sequenced in a study of PD-L1 blockade in urothelial cancer. Using immunoSEQ multiplex PCR, the repertoire was profiled, and TCRdb retains in-frame clones only, with some absent. The sample contains under 30,000 clones, 84% of which appear only once. The specimen comprised PBMCs, sampled around atezolizumab (anti-PD-L1) treatment. These TCRs come from a man in his 70s with urothelial cancer.

The chain combines TRBV27 with TRBJ1-5, with D unclear. This CDR3 region has 14 residues. CDR1 is MNHEY and CDR2 is SMNVEV in the germline V gene (reference sequence). Trimming pared 5 bases from V and 9 bases from J, leaving 17 bases between. The CDR3 reads CASSNGPLGGPQHF. The CDR3 bases are TGTGCCAGCAGTAACGGACCCTTAGGAGGGCCCCAGCATTTT.

V is TRBV5-1 and J is TRBJ2-7; TRBD1 is a possible D gene (6 bases). The germline gives CDR1 SGHRS, CDR2 YFSETQ. V lost 4 bases and J lost 3, with 14 bases in between. This CDR3 has 14 residues. As DNA, the CDR3 is TGCGCCAGCAGCCCTGGACAGCTCGGCTACGAGCAGTACTTC. Its translation: CASSPGQLGYEQYF.

This clone was seen more than once but under ten times. Written as DNA, the CDR3 is TGCGCCAGCAGCTTGCGTTCGGGGGGAAACACCATATATTTT. Translated, it gives CASSLRSGGNTIYF. The V and J genes are TRBV5-1 and TRBJ1-3; no clear D. The germline V gene encodes CDR1 SGHRS and CDR2 YFSETQ. V lost 1 base, J lost 4 bases, and 9 bases lay in between. The CDR3 is 14 amino acids. Using reference TRBV5-1 and TRBJ1-3 for the parts outside the CDR3, the full variable domain is KAGVTQTPRYLIKTRGQQVTLSCSPISGHRSVSWYQQTPGQGLQFLFEYFSETQRNKGNFPGRFSGRQFSNSRSEMNVSTLELGDSALYLCASSLRSGGNTIYFGEGSWLTVV.

The gene calls are TRBV29-1 and TRBJ2-1; TRBD1 agrees at 7 bases. Germline V gene data show CDR1 as SQVTM and CDR2 as ANQGSEA. The CDR3 totals 12 residues. J gave up 10 bases and V 1 base, and 4 bases lay outside the gene matches. The CDR3 here is CSVEGGTEEQFF. The CDR3 nucleotides are TGCAGCGTTGAAGGGGGGACAGAGGAGCAGTTCTTC.

This clone was seen more than once but under ten times. The V gene is TRBV6-1, the J gene TRBJ1-2; D unresolved. This CDR3 is built from 16 residues. V lost 3 bases and J 8 bases, leaving 22 bases between the germline ends. CDR1 is MNHNS, CDR2 SASEGT, per germline. The DNA of the CDR3 is TGTGCCAGCAGTGACCAGGACTTAAGGCACTTTCGAGGCTACACCTTC. Protein: CASSDQDLRHFRGYTF.

The chain joins TRBV10-1 to TRBJ2-3, with no clear D. With 3 bases removed from V and 5 bases from J, the gap between germline ends came to 3 bases. There are 11 residues in the CDR3. CDR1 and CDR2 (germline): WNHNN, SYGVQD (reference sequence). DNA of the CDR3: TGCGCCAGCAGTGAACTAGATACGCAGTATTTT. Its protein is CASSELDTQYF.

This clone was detected once. This chain connects TRBV6-5 to TRBJ2-5, with a weak D call TRBD2 (5 bases). This CDR3 is built from 15 residues. Germline V gene data show CDR1 as MNHEY and CDR2 as SVGAGI. V lost 0 bases and J lost 2, with 10 bases in between. CDR3 bases: TGTGCCAGCAGTTACTCGAACGGGATACAAGAGACCCAGTACTTC. Its translation is CASSYSNGIQETQYF.

This chain connects TRBV6-6 to TRBJ2-1; 10 bases match TRBD2. Unmatched junction bases numbered 8, after V lost 10 bases and J lost 5 bases. Per germline, CDR1 MNHNY and CDR2 SVGAGI (reference sequence). This CDR3 is built from 14 residues. CDR3 protein: CAIRTSGYHNEQFF. CDR3 coding DNA: TGTGCCATCCGGACTAGCGGATATCACAATGAGCAGTTCTTC.

The V gene is TRBV10-2, the J gene TRBJ2-3; 14 positions match TRBD2. Germline values: CDR1 WSHSY, CDR2 SAAADI. V dropped 4 bases and J dropped 6; count of bases not matched to a gene: 6. The CDR3 is 16 amino acids. CDR3 protein: CASSAGLAGEWDTQYF. The CDR3 DNA follows: TGCGCCAGCAGTGCGGGACTAGCGGGAGAATGGGATACGCAGTATTTT.

The chain joins TRBV27 to TRBJ2-7, with D possibly matching TRBD2 (6 bases). Germline V CDR1 and CDR2: MNHEY, SMNVEV (reference sequence). This CDR3 has 14 residues. V was trimmed by 3 bases and J by 3 bases, leaving 12 bases between them. The CDR3 loop reads CASSFSGRNYEQYF. DNA for the CDR3: TGTGCCAGCAGTTTTAGCGGCCGAAACTACGAGCAGTACTTC.

This rearrangement joins TRBV10-2 to TRBJ1-2, with D tentatively TRBD1 (5 bases). V was cut by 3 bases and J by 1 base, with 12 bases left in between. The CDR3 totals 15 residues. Germline CDR1 and CDR2: WSHSY and SAAADI. CDR3 sequence: CASSDDRSFNYGYTF. The CDR3 region has the DNA TGCGCCAGCAGTGATGACAGATCCTTTAACTATGGCTACACCTTC.

The V call is TRBV5-1, the J call TRBJ2-7, with TRBD1 matching 10 bases. Germline loops: CDR1 SGHRS, CDR2 YFSETQ. V lost 2 bases and J lost 2; bases outside the gene matches: 4. There are 15 residues in the CDR3. The CDR3 coding sequence is TGCGCCAGCAGCTTCCGGGACAGGGGAGCCTACGAGCAGTACTTC. Amino acid sequence: CASSFRDRGAYEQYF.

The chain has TRBV27 and TRBJ1-5; 9 bases agree with TRBD1. The CDR3 is made up of 14 amino acids. Germline V gives CDR1 MNHEY, CDR2 SMNVEV (reference sequence). J gave up 6 bases and V 6 bases, and 6 bases lay outside the gene matches. For the CDR3, the DNA is TGTGCCAGCAGGACGGGACAGGGAATTCAGCCCCAGCATTTT. Amino acids: CASRTGQGIQPQHF.

CDR3 bases: TGTGCCAGTAATACACAGGGGGCCGAGGAGACCCAGTACTTC. Protein: CASNTQGAEETQYF. This chain connects TRBV2 to TRBJ2-5; 9 nucleotides match TRBD1. Per germline, CDR1 SNHLY and CDR2 FYNNEI. J was trimmed by 5 bases and V by 9 bases; bases with no gene match: 10. There are 14 residues in the CDR3. The full variable domain, its missing parts supplied by reference TRBV2 and TRBJ2-5, is EPEVTQTPSHQVTQMGQEVILRCVPISNHLYFYWYRQILGQKVEFLVSFYNNEISEKSEIFDDQFSVERPDGSNFTLKIRSTKLEDSAMYFCASNTQGAEETQYFGPGTRLLVL.